These T cell receptor beta chains were read from a single sample in a study of cytomegalovirus exposure and HLA in healthy donors. Assay used: immunoSEQ multiplex PCR; TCRdb lists only in-frame clones, some missing. In the table there are 150,000 or so clones, more than 75% of which are singletons. Material: PBMCs. The source of these receptors is a young man in good health and CMV-seropositive. Each CDR3 is given with its conserved first and last residue. The D gene is left open where the match is weak. Size values are once, few and many counts, or a class for expanded clones, and some rows have none.

V,size,J,D,CDR3,DNA
TRBV2,few,TRBJ1-5,.,CASSLQGYNQPQHF,TGTGCCAGCAGCTTACAGGGATACAATCAGCCCCAGCATTTT
TRBV30,.,TRBJ2-2,TRBD2,CAWRRSREGELFF,TGTGCCTGGAGACGATCGCGGGAGGGCGAGCTGTTTTTT
TRBV7-3,.,TRBJ2-7,.,CASSQETGTPVDKQYF,TGTGCCAGCAGCCAAGAAACCGGGACTCCCGTAGACAAGCAGTACTTC
TRBV5-4,.,TRBJ2-2,.,CASTSLGYTGELFF,TGTGCCAGCACGTCCCTGGGCTACACCGGGGAGCTGTTTTTT
TRBV28,.,TRBJ2-2,.,CASSFGGYTGELFF,TGTGCCAGCAGTTTTGGAGGTTACACCGGGGAGCTGTTTTTT
TRBV5-1,.,TRBJ1-2,TRBD1,CASSVSGGGADGYTF,TGCGCCAGCAGCGTGAGCGGAGGGGGCGCGGATGGCTACACCTTC
TRBV13,.,TRBJ2-7,TRBD2,CASSLGTSGSSYEQYF,TGTGCCAGCAGCTTAGGCACTAGCGGGAGCTCCTACGAGCAGTACTTC
TRBV30,.,TRBJ1-3,TRBD1,CASDLGQEPSGNTIYF,TGTGCCTCCGATCTTGGACAGGAGCCCTCTGGAAACACCATATATTTT
TRBV11-2,.,TRBJ2-7,.,CASSPDYGGNHEQYF,TGTGCCAGCAGCCCGGACTACGGAGGGAATCACGAGCAGTACTTC
TRBV6-5,.,TRBJ2-5,.,CASSFQLVSETQYF,TGTGCCAGCAGTTTCCAGCTAGTTTCAGAGACCCAGTACTTC